This TCR beta chain was recovered during a study of T cells after yellow fever vaccination (dated 2019 in TCRdb). With respect to the entire study: The SMART-Seq v4 Ultra Low Input RNA kit was used to prepare libraries from fractions with low cell numbers. To track T-cell clones before and after primary and booster YFV17D yellow fever vaccination, bulk TCR alpha and beta repertoires were sequenced longitudinally. Two healthy male donors, one aged 18 to 30 and one aged 30 to 40 years, were included in the cohort. Blood samples were taken at several timepoints before and after primary and secondary immunization, and bulk PBMC replicates and cell subsets were isolated.

TCRdb records Illumina NovaSeq 6000 as the sequencer. TCR cDNA was made using 5'RACE template switching, a step that added a universal primer site and unique molecular identifiers. Priming for cDNA synthesis came from both the TCR alpha and TCR beta constant segments. Libraries were amplified in two PCR steps, with sample barcodes and sequencing adapters added in the second step. Sequencing of libraries was done on Illumina HiSeq 2500 (2x100 bp) or NovaSeq (2x150 bp). Concerning the study's data processing: MIGEC handled demultiplexing of reads and collapsing into UMI consensus sequences, while MiXCR performed V(D)J alignment. Vaccine-responding clonotypes were defined with edgeR using replicate PBMC samples, requiring FDR below 0.01 and a log2 fold change above 5 up to day 15. Bulk clonotypes were assigned CD4 or CD8 identity according to which sequenced CD4 or CD8 repertoire held them at higher abundance. The public sequencing data were trimmed at Q25 with fastp and processed into clonotypes with MiXCR by TCRdb, which kept only in-frame beta chains. Every CDR3 protein is listed once, alongside the most common genes and DNA of its rows. TCRdb's processing, not the study's, gives the V and J calls here. The sample table holds approximately 170,000 distinct CDR3 sequences, of which roughly 11% were seen once. The top ten hold 36% of the sample.

This clonotype was found a few times. Its recognized antigen is unknown. No clone much larger than this one lies a single base away; base qualities are absent. What the treatment or condition label conveys for this sample: live attenuated yellow fever vaccine strain. PBMCs were isolated from peripheral blood using a standard Ficoll-Paque protocol. Dynabeads CD4 and CD8 positive selection kits were used to isolate the CD4 and CD8 T-cell fractions. TriZol was used to extract RNA from bulk PBMCs, CD4 and CD8 fractions, and dextramer-positive and dextramer-negative fractions. What the authors observed across the whole study: The secondary T-cell response was weaker than the primary response but faster, peaking on day 5 instead of day 15. After the booster, most of the clones that had expanded following primary vaccination were detected again (96% of CD4 and 80% to 90% of CD8), which suggests that memory was broadly maintained. Computational filtering was required because FACS-sorted repertoires could contain abundant contaminating clonotypes from the bulk population. The study included only a couple of donors, which limits how far the findings can be generalized. A small fraction of clonotypes showed up in both the CD4 and CD8 compartments, probably as a result of convergent recombination.

The source material was CD8+ T cells sorted from PBMCs, sampled 15 days after the yellow fever booster vaccination. This TCR came from a man between 18 and 29 years old who received the YFV17D yellow fever vaccine.

The DNA sequence is TGTGCCAGCGGCCATAGCGGGGAGAACACCGGGGAGCTGTTTTTT. Its protein product is CASGHSGENTGELFF. The chain is assembled from TRBV7-9 and TRBJ2-2; TRBD2 matches 8 bases in the middle. The CDR3 runs 15 residues from the cysteine to the phenylalanine. Only CDR3 DNA remains: 45 bases, in frame from the first base. As encoded in the germline V gene (reference sequence), CDR1 is SEHNR while CDR2 is FQNEAQ. V is cut back by 8 bases and J by 1 base, with 6 bases in the junction unmatched.